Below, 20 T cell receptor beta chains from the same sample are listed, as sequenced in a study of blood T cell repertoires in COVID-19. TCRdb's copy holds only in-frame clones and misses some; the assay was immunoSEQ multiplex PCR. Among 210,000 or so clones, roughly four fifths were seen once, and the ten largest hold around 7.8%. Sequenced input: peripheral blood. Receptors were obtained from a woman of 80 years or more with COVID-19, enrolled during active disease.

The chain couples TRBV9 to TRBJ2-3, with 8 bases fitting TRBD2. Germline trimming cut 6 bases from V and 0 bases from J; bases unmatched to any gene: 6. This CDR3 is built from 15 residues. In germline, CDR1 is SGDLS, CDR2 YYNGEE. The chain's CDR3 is CASTGGAFSTDTQYF. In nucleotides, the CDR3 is TGTGCCAGCACCGGGGGGGCCTTTAGCACAGATACGCAGTATTTT.

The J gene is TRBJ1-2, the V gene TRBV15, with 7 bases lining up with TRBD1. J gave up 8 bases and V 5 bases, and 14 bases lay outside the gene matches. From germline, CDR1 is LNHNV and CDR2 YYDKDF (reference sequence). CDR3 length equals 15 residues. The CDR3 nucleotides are TGTGCCACCAGCCGGGGCGGGGACAGAACGAGGGGCTACACCTTC. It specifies CATSRGGDRTRGYTF. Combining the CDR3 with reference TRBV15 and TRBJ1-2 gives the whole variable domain DAMVIQNPRYQVTQFGKPVTLSCSQTLNHNVMYWYQQKSSQAPKLLFHYYDKDFNNEADTPDNFQSRRPNTSFCFLDIRSPGLGDTAMYLCATSRGGDRTRGYTFGSGTRLTVV.

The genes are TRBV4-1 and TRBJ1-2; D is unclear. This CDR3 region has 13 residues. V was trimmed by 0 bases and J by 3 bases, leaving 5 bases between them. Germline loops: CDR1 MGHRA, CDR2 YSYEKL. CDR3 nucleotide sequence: TGCGCCAGCAGCCAAGACCCCTACTATGGCTACACCTTC. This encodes CASSQDPYYGYTF.

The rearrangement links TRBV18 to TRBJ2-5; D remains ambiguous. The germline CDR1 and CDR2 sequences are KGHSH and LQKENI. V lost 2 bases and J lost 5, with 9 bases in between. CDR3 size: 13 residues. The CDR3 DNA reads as TGTGCCAGCTCACCAAATCTGAGGGAGACCCAGTACTTC. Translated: CASSPNLRETQYF. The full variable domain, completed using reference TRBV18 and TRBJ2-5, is NAGVMQNPRHLVRRRGQEARLRCSPMKGHSHVYWYRQLPEEGLKFMVYLQKENIIDESGMPKERFSAEFPKEGPSILRIQQVVRGDSAAYFCASSPNLRETQYFGPGTRLLVL.

The chain's CDR3 is CASSTGLAGANVLTF. The CDR3, as DNA: TGTGCCAGCAGCACAGGGCTCGCTGGGGCCAACGTCCTGACTTTC. The chain recombines TRBV7-3 with TRBJ2-6, with D possibly being TRBD1 (6 bases). Trimming left V 5 bases short and J 2 bases short, with 10 bases between. CDR1 is SGHTA and CDR2 is FQGTGA in the germline V gene. This CDR3 region has 15 residues.

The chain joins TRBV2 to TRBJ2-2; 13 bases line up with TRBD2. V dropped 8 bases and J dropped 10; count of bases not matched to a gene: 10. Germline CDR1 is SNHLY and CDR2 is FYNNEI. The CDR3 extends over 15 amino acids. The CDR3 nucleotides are TGTGCCAGCCTGGTCCCGGGACTAGCGGGGTCGGAGCTGTTTTTT. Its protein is CASLVPGLAGSELFF.

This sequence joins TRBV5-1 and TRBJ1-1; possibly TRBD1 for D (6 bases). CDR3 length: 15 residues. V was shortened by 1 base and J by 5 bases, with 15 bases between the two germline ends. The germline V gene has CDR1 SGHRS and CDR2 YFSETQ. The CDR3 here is CASSLMGAAGTEAFF. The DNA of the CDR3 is TGCGCCAGCAGCTTGATGGGGGCGGCGGGTACTGAAGCTTTCTTT.

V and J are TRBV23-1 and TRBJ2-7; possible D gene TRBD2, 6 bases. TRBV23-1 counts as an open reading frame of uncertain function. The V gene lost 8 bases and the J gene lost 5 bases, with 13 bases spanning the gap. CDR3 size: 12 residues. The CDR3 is CASGGREDEQYF. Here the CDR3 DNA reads TGCGCCAGCGGGGGAAGGGAGGACGAGCAGTACTTC.

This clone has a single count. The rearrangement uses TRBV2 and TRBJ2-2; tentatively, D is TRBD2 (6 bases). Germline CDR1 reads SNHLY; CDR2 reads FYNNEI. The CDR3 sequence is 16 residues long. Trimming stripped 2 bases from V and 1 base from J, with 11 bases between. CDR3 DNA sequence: TGTGCCAGCAGTGAACTGAGACTAGGGAACACCGGGGAGCTGTTTTTT. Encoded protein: CASSELRLGNTGELFF.

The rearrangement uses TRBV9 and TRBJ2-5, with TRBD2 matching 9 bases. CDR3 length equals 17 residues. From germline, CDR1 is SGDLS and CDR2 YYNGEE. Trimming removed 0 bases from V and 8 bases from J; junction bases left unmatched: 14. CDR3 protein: CASSVGLAEGVSGTQYF. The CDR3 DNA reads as TGTGCCAGCAGCGTAGGACTAGCGGAGGGGGTTTCAGGTACCCAGTACTTC.

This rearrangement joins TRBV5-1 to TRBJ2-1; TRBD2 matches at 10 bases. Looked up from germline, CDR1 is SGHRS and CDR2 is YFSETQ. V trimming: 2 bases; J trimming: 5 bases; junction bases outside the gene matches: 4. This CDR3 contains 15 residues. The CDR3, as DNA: TGCGCCAGCAGCTTTACTAGCGGGGAACACAATGAGCAGTTCTTC. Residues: CASSFTSGEHNEQFF.

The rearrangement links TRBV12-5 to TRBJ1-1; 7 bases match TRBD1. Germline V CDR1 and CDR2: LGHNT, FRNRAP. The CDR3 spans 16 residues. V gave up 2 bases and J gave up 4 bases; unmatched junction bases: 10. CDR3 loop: CASGLPLQGLGTEAFF. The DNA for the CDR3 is TGTGCTAGTGGTTTGCCACTACAGGGGTTGGGCACTGAAGCTTTCTTT.

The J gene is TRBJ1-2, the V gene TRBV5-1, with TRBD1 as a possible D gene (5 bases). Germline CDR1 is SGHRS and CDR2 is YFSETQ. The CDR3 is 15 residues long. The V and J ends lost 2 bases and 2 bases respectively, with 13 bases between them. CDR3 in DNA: TGCGCCAGCAGCTTTAATCCGACAGACAACTATGGCTACACCTTC. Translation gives CASSFNPTDNYGYTF.

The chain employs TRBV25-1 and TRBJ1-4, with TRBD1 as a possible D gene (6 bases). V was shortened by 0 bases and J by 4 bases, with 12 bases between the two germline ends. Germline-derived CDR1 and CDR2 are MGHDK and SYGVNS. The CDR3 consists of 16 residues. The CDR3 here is CASSEYGGTSNEKLFF. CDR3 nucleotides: TGTGCCAGCAGTGAATATGGTGGGACAAGTAATGAAAAACTGTTTTTT.

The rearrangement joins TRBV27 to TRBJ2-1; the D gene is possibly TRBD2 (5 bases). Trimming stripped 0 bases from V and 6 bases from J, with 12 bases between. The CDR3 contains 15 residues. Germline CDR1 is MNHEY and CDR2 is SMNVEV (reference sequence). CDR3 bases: TGTGCCAGCAGTTTATCTAGCGTGGGAATCAATGAGCAGTTCTTC. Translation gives CASSLSSVGINEQFF.

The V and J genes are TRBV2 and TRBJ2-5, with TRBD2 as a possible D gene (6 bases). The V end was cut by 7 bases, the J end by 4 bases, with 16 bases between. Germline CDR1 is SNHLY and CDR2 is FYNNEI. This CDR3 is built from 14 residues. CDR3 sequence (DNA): TGTGCCAGCATCGGGGTTGGCGGGGTAGAGACCCAGTACTTC. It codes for CASIGVGGVETQYF.

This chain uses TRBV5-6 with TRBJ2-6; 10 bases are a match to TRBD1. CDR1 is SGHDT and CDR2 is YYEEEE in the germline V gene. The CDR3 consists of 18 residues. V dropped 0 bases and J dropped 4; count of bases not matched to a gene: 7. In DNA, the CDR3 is TGTGCCAGCAGCTTGGTTGGGACAGGGGTTACGGGGGCCAACGTCCTGACTTTC. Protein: CASSLVGTGVTGANVLTF.

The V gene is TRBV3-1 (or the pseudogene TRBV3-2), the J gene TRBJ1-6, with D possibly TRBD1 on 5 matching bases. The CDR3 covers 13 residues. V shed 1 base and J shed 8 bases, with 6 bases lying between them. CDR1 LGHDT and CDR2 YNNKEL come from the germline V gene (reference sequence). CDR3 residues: CASSQGGDSPLHF. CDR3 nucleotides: TGTGCCAGCAGCCAAGGGGGGGATTCACCCCTCCACTTT.

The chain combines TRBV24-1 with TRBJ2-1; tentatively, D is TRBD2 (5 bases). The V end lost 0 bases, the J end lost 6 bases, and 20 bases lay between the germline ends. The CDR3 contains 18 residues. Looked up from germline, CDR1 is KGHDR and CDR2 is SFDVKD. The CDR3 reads CATSDLRDSLTTFNEQFF. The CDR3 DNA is TGTGCCACCAGTGATTTGCGGGATTCTCTGACTACATTCAATGAGCAGTTCTTC.

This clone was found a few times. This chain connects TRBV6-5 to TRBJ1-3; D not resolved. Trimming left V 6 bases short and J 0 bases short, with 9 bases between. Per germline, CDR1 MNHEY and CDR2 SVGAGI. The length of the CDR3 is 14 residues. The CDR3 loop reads CASSTVFSGNTIYF. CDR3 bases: TGTGCCAGCAGCACAGTTTTCTCTGGAAACACCATATATTTT.